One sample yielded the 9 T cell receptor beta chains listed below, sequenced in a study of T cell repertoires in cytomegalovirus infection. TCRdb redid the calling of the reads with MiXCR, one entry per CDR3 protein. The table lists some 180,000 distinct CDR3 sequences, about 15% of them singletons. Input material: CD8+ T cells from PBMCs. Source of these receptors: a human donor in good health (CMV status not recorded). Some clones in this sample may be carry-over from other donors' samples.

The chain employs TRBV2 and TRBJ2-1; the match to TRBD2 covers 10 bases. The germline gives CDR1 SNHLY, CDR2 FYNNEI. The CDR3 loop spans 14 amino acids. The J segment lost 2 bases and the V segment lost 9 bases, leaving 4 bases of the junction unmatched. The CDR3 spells CARSGLAAYNEQFF. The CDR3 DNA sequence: TGTGCCAGGTCCGGACTAGCGGCCTACAATGAGCAGTTCTTC.

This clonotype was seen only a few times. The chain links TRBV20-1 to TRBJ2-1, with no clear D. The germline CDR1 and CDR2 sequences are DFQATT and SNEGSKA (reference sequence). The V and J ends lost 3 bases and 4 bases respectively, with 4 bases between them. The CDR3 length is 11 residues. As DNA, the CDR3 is TGCAGTGCTAGTCTATACAATGAGCAGTTCTTC. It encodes CSASLYNEQFF.

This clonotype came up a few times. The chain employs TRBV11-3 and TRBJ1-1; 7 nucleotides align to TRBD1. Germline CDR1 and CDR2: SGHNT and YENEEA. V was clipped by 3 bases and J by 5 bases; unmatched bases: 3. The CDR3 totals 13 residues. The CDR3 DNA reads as TGTGCCAGCAGCTTGGGGACAGTGACTGAAGCTTTCTTT. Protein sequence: CASSLGTVTEAFF. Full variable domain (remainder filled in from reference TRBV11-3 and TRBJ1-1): EAGVVQSPRYKIIEKKQPVAFWCNPISGHNTLYWYLQNLGQGPELLIRYENEEAVDDSQLPKDRFSAERLKGVDSTLKIQPAELGDSAVYLCASSLGTVTEAFFGQGTRLTVV.

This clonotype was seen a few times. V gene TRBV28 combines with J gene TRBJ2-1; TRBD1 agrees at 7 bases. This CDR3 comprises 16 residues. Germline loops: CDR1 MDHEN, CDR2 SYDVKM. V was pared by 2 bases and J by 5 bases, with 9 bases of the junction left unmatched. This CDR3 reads CASSLPGQSINNEQFF. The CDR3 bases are TGTGCCAGCAGTTTACCGGGACAGTCAATCAACAATGAGCAGTTCTTC.

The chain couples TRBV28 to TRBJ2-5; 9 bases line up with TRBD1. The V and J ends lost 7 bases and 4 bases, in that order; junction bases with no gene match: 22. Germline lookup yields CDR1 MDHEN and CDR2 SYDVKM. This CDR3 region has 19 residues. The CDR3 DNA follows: TGTGCCAGCATCGATTCCCCTCCAGGACAGGGGCGTCTTCGAGAGACCCAGTACTTC. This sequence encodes CASIDSPPGQGRLRETQYF.

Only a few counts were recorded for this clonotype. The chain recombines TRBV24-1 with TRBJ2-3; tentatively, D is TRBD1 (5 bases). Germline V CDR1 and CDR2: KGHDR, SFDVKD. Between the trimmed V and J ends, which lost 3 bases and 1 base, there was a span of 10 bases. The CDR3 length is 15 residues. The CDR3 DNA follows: TGTGCCACCAGTGATCTGGGGCGAGGCACAGATACGCAGTATTTT. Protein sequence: CATSDLGRGTDTQYF.

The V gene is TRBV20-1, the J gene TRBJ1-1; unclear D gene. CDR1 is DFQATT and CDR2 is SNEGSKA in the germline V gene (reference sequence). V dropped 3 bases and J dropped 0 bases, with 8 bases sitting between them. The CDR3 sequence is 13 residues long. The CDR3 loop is CSAREQMNTEAFF. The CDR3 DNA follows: TGCAGTGCTAGGGAACAGATGAACACTGAAGCTTTCTTT.

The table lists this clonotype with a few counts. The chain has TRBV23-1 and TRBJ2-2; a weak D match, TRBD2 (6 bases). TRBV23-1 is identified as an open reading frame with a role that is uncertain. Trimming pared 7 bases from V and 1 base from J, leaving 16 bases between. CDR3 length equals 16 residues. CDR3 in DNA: TGCGCCAGCACGCCGCCGGAGGGCCAGAACACCGGGGAGCTGTTTTTT. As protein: CASTPPEGQNTGELFF.

The CDR3, as DNA: TGTGCCAGCAGCTTGGAGGTTAAGGAAGATTCACCCCTCCACTTT. Residues: CASSLEVKEDSPLHF. This rearrangement joins TRBV5-5 to TRBJ1-6; D is undetermined. This CDR3 is 15 amino acids long. V lost 0 bases, J lost 8 bases, and 12 bases lay in between. Germline CDR1 and CDR2: SGHKS and YYEKEE (reference sequence).